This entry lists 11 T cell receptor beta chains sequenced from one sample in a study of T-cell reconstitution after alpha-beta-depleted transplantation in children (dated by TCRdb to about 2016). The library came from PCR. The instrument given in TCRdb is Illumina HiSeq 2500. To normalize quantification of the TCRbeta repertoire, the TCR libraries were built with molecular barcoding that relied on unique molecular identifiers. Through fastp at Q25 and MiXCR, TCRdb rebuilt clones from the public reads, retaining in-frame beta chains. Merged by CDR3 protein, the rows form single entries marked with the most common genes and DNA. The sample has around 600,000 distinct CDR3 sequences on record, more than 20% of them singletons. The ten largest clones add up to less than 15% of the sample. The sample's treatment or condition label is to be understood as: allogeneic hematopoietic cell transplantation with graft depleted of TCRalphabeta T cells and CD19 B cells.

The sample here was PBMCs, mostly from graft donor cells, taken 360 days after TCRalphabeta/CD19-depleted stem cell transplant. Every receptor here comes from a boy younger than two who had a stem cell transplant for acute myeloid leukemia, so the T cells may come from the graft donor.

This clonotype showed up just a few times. For the CDR3, the DNA is TGTGCCAGCAGTCTCTGGCGGAGTTCTGGGGCCAACGTCCTGACTTTC. It specifies CASSLWRSSGANVLTF. V and J are TRBV28 and TRBJ2-6; D gene unclear. This CDR3 is built from 16 residues. Germline CDR1 reads MDHEN; CDR2 reads SYDVKM. The V end was cut by 5 bases, the J end by 1 base, with 12 bases between. The whole variable domain, remainder taken from reference TRBV28 and TRBJ2-6, is DVKVTQSSRYLVKRTGEKVFLECVQDMDHENMFWYRQDPGLGLRLIYFSYDVKMKEKGDIPEGYSVSREKKERFSLILESASTNQTSMYLCASSLWRSSGANVLTFGAGSRLTVL.

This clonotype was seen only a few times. CDR3 protein: CASSLRTSWGEQYF. The CDR3 bases are TGTGCCAGCAGTCTCCGGACTAGTTGGGGGGAGCAGTACTTC. J is TRBJ2-7 and V is TRBV12-3 or TRBV12-4, with 7 bases identical to TRBD2. The V segment lost 5 bases and the J segment 7 bases; nucleotides outside the gene matches: 11. This CDR3 region has 14 residues.

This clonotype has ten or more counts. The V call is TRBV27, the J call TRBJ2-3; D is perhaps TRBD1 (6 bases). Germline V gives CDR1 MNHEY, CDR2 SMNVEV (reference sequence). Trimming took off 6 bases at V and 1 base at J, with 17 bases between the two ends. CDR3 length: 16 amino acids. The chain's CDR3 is CASSLIRGIGTDTQYF. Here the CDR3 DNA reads TGTGCCAGCAGCCTTATAAGGGGGATTGGCACAGATACGCAGTATTTT.

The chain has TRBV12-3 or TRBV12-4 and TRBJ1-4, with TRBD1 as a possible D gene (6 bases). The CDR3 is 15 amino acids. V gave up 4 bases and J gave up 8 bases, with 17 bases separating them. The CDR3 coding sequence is TGTGCCAGCAGTTCACAGGGATTTGTGGGAGAAAAACTGTTTTTT. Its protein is CASSSQGFVGEKLFF.

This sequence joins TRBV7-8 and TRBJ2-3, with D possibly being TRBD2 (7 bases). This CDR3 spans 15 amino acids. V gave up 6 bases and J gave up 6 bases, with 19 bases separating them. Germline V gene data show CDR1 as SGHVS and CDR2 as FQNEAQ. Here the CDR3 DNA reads TGTGCCAGCAGGTTGAGTCGGGGGGCCCCGGATACGCAGTATTTT. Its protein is CASRLSRGAPDTQYF.

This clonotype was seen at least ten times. The CDR3 DNA follows: TGCAGTGCTACGAAGTATAGCAATCAGCCCCAGCATTTT. Its translation: CSATKYSNQPQHF. The chain joins TRBV20-1 to TRBJ1-5, with D unclear. This CDR3 region has 13 residues. Germline CDR1 and CDR2: DFQATT and SNEGSKA (reference sequence). The V and J ends lost 4 bases and 0 bases respectively, with 7 bases between them.

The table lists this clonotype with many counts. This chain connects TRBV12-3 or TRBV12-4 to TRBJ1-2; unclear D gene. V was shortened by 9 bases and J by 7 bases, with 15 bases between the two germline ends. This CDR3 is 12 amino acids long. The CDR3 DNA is TGTGCCAGTAGTGGTGAATTTGTTGGCTACACCTTC. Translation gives CASSGEFVGYTF.

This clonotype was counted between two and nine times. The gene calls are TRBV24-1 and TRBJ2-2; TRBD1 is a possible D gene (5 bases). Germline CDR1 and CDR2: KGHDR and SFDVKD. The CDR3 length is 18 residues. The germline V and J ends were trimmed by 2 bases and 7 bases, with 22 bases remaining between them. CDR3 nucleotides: TGTGCCACCAGTGATTGGAAGTTCACAGGAGCCTCCGTCGGGGAGCTGTTTTTT. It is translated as CATSDWKFTGASVGELFF.

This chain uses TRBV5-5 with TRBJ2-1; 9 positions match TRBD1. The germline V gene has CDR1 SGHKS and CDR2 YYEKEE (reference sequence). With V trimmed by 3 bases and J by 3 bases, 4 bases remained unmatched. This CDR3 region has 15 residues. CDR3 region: CASSWDRAGYNEQFF. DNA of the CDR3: TGTGCCAGCAGCTGGGACAGGGCAGGCTACAATGAGCAGTTCTTC.

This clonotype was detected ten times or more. The CDR3 DNA is TGTGCCAGCACCTCCACAGGGTCGAACACTGAAGCTTTCTTT. It codes for CASTSTGSNTEAFF. This chain links TRBV7-8 with TRBJ1-1, with D possibly TRBD1 on 6 matching bases. The V end lost 7 bases, the J end lost 1 base, and 13 bases lay between the germline ends. Germline values: CDR1 SGHVS, CDR2 FQNEAQ. The CDR3 spans 14 residues.

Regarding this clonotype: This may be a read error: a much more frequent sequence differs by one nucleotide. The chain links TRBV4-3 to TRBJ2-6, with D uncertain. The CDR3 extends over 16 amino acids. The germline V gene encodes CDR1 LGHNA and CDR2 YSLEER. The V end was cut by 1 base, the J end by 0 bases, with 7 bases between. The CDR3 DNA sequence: TGCGCCAGCAGCCAAGGAGGATTCTCTGGGGCCAACGTCCTGACTTTC. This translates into CASSQGGFSGANVLTF.